The T cell receptor (beta chain) described here comes from a study of cytomegalovirus exposure and HLA in healthy donors. Study-wide context: The roughly 100 million unique TCR beta sequences, from 150 million to 200 million T cells, were found by an earlier analysis.

PCR employed 60 Vbeta and 13 Jbeta primers. Using immunoSEQ multiplex PCR, the repertoire was profiled, and TCRdb retains in-frame clones only, with some absent. The table has over 250,000 clones, 86% seen once. Concerning this clone itself: Its antigen is unidentified.

Germline CDR1 is SEHNR and CDR2 is FQNEAQ (reference sequence). This CDR3 has 15 amino acids. V lost 5 bases and J 2 bases, leaving 15 bases between the germline ends. Study-wide points: A later analysis reported that several of the most significant clusters appeared to be linked to common viral pathogens, among them Epstein-Barr virus. Some V segments, TRBV6-2 and TRBV6-3 among them, were indistinguishable and were therefore excluded. Many donors carried some public TCRs, although rarity characterized most TCR sequences.

The sequenced sample consisted of PBMCs. This TCR was sampled from a middle-aged man in good health and CMV-seropositive. The V and J genes are TRBV7-9 and TRBJ1-1; D possibly corresponds to TRBD1 (6 bases). The CDR3 DNA is TGTGCCAGCAGCGCCTCTACAGGGACCAACACTGAAGCTTTCTTT. It yields the protein CASSASTGTNTEAFF. Complete variable domain (other parts from reference TRBV7-9 and TRBJ1-1): DTGVSQNPRHKITKRGQNVTFRCDPISEHNRLYWYRQTLGQGPEFLTYFQNEAQLEKSRLLSDRFSAERPKGSFSTLEIQRTEQGDSAMYLCASSASTGTNTEAFFGQGTRLTVV.